This TCR beta chain was recorded in a study of post-analysis software for immune sequencing data. Study-wide context: Patients had relapsing-remitting, secondary progressive or progressive-relapsing multiple sclerosis; some lacked subtype.

This CDR3 spans 14 amino acids. V lost 6 bases and J 11 bases, leaving 17 bases between the germline ends. The germline V gene encodes CDR1 MNHEY and CDR2 SVGAGI. As concerns this clonotype: Its antigen is unknown.

Whole-study findings and limits: In patients, TRBV5-6, TRBV5-1 and TRBV20-1 belonged to 4 or 5 TRBV segments found more frequently than in controls.

Unique molecular identifiers were carried by the TCR beta cDNA libraries. One entry per CDR3 protein, called by TCRdb with MiXCR from the PCR reads. The table includes 430,000 or so distinct CDR3 sequences, 30% to 45% detected once. J is TRBJ1-6 and V is TRBV6-5; D is unclear. Sequenced material: blood. This clonotype originated in a girl aged 2 to 10 with multiple sclerosis. CDR3 residues: CASRPGLGLAPLHF. CDR3 nucleotides: TGTGCCAGCAGGCCGGGCCTCGGTTTAGCACCCCTCCACTTT.